The present T cell receptor (beta chain) was sequenced within a study of T-cell reconstitution after alpha-beta-depleted transplantation in children. The TCRbeta library incorporated unique molecular identifiers. MiXCR was run by TCRdb on the PCR reads, yielding one entry per CDR3 protein. The table includes approximately 520,000 distinct CDR3 sequences, roughly 33% detected once. Only a few counts were recorded for this clonotype. Trimming removed 6 bases at V and 3 bases at J, with 12 bases between. The CDR3 runs to 12 residues. From germline, CDR1 is GTSNPN and CDR2 SVGIG (reference sequence). This receptor was taken from a human donor who donated a stem cell graft to a child with aplastic anemia. The rearrangement links TRBV30 to TRBJ2-7; TRBD1 or TRBD2 may be the D gene (5 bases each). Sequencing used PBMCs from the stem cell graft donor, obtained from the stem cell graft. The CDR3: CACIIGGYEQYF. The CDR3 DNA is TGTGCCTGCATTATTGGGGGCTACGAGCAGTACTTC.